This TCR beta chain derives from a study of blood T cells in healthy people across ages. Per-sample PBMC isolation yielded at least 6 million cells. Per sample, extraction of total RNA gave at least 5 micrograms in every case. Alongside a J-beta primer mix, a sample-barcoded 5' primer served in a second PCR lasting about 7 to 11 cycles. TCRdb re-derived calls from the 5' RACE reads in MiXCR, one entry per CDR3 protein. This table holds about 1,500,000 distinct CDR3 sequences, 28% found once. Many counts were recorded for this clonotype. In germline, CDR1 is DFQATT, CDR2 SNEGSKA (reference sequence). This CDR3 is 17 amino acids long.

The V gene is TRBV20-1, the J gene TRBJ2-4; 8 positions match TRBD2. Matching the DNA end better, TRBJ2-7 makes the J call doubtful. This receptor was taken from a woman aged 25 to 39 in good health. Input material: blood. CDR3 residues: CSARVLGIAGLFDEQYF. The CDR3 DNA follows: TGCAGTGCTAGAGTACTTGGAATAGCGGGATTGTTCGACGAGCAGTACTTC.